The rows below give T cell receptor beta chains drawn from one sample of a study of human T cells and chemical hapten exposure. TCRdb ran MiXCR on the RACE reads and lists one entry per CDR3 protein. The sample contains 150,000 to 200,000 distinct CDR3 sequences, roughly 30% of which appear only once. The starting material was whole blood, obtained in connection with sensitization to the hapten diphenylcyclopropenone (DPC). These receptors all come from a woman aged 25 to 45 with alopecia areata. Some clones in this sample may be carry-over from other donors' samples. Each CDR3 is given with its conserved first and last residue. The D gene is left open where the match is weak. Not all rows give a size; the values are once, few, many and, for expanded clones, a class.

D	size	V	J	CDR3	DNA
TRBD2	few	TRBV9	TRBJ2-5	CASSPKGIAGGYRETQYF	TGTGCCAGCAGCCCCAAGGGGATAGCGGGAGGATACCGTGAGACCCAGTACTTC
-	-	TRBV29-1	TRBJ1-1	CSRRESRSTEAFF	TGCAGCAGACGGGAAAGTAGAAGCACTGAAGCTTTCTTT
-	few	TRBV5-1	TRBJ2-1	CASSLEGEGYNEQFF	TGCGCCAGCAGCTTGGAGGGAGAGGGTTACAATGAGCAGTTCTTC
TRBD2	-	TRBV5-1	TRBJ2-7	CASSLGLAGVSSYEQYF	TGCGCCAGCAGCCTAGGACTAGCGGGCGTTAGCTCCTACGAGCAGTACTTC
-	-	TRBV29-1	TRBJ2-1	CSVEGASLYYNEQFF	TGCAGCGTTGAAGGGGCTAGCCTGTACTACAATGAGCAGTTCTTC
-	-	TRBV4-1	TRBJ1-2	CASSRQDFNYGYTF	TGCGCCAGCAGCCGACAGGACTTTAACTATGGCTACACCTTC
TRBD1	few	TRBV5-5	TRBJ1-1	CASSFTYRGNTEAFF	TGTGCCAGCAGCTTCACCTACAGGGGCAACACTGAAGCTTTCTTT
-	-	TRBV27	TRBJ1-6	CASSRLNSPLHF	TGTGCCAGCAGCCGACTCAATTCACCCCTCCACTTT
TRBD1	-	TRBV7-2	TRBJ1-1	CASRPGQGLAEAFF	TGTGCCAGCAGACCTGGACAGGGTTTGGCTGAAGCTTTCTTT
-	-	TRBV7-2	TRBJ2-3	CASSSPRGGSTDTQYF	TGTGCCAGCAGCTCCCCCCGTGGGGGGAGCACAGATACGCAGTATTTT
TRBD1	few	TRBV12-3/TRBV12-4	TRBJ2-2	CASNDRDTGELFF	TGTGCCAGCAACGACAGGGACACCGGGGAGCTGTTTTTT
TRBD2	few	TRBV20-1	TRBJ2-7	CSARVEAGAYEQYF	TGCAGTGCTAGAGTAGAAGCGGGAGCCTACGAGCAGTACTTC
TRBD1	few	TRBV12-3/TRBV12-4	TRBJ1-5	CASSTQQGADQPQHF	TGTGCCAGCAGTACCCAACAGGGGGCAGATCAGCCCCAGCATTTT
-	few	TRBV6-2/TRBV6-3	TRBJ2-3	CASKGNGRDTQYF	TGTGCCAGCAAAGGGAATGGAAGAGATACGCAGTATTTT
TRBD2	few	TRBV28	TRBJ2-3	CASRTRTSGRAKDTQYF	TGTGCCAGCCGGACGAGGACTAGCGGGAGGGCCAAGGATACGCAGTATTTT
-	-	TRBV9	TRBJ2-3	CASSVATFTDTQYF	TGTGCCAGCAGCGTAGCGACTTTCACAGATACGCAGTATTTT
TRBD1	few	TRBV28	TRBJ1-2	CASRWGTGTFDGYTF	TGTGCCAGCAGGTGGGGGACAGGAACGTTCGATGGCTACACCTTC
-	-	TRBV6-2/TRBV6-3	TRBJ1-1	CASIKRGIAEAFF	TGTGCCAGCATTAAAAGGGGAATTGCTGAAGCTTTCTTT
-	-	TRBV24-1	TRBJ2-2	CATSDTSNTGELFF	TGTGCCACCAGTGATACTTCGAACACCGGGGAGCTGTTTTTT
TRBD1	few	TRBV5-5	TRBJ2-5	CASSLGGQGSMETQYF	TGTGCCAGCAGCTTGGGAGGACAGGGCTCCATGGAGACCCAGTACTTC
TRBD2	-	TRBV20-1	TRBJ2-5	CSYRLAGGPGETQYF	TGCAGCTACCGTCTAGCGGGAGGGCCTGGCGAGACCCAGTACTTC
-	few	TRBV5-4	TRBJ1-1	CASSLGLANTEAFF	TGTGCCAGCAGCTTGGGTTTGGCGAACACTGAAGCTTTCTTT
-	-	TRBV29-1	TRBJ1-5	CSAGARDQPQHF	TGCAGCGCTGGGGCGCGGGATCAGCCCCAGCATTTT
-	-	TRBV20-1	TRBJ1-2	CSARDSRQDGYTF	TGCAGTGCTAGAGACTCAAGGCAGGACGGCTACACCTTC
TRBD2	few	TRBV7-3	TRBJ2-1	CASSSTGTRGYGEQFF	TGTGCCAGCAGCTCGACCGGGACTAGGGGCTATGGTGAGCAGTTCTTC
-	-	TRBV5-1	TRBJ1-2	CASSWGSGYGYTF	TGCGCCAGCAGCTGGGGGAGTGGCTATGGCTACACCTTC
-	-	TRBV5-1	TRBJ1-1	CASSLATGDTDEAFF	TGCGCCAGCAGCTTGGCGACGGGGGATACGGATGAAGCTTTCTTT
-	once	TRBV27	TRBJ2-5	CASSSAETQYF	TGTGCCAGCAGTTCGGCGGAGACCCAGTACTTC
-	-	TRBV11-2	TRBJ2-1	CASSLEVGAVDEQFF	TGTGCCAGCAGCTTAGAAGTGGGGGCTGTCGATGAGCAGTTCTTC
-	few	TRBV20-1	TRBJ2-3	CSARDTQRGTDTQYF	TGCAGTGCTAGAGATACCCAGCGGGGCACAGATACGCAGTATTTT
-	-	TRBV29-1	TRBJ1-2	CSVGGQGPGYTF	TGCAGCGTTGGGGGGCAGGGTCCAGGCTACACCTTC
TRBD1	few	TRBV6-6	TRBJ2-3	CASSYSTGQGTDTQYF	TGTGCCAGCAGTTACTCGACAGGGCAGGGCACAGATACGCAGTATTTT
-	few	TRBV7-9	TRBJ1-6	CATDWGAGSPLHF	TGTGCCACCGATTGGGGGGCTGGTTCACCCCTCCACTTT
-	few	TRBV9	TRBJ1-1	CASSSGANTEAFF	TGTGCCAGCAGTTCAGGGGCGAACACTGAAGCTTTCTTT
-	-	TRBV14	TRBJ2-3	CASSQGDVDPRTQYF	TGTGCCAGCAGCCAAGGTGACGTGGACCCGAGAACGCAGTATTTT
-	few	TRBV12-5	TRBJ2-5	CASGGETQYF	TGTGCTAGTGGAGGAGAGACCCAGTACTTC
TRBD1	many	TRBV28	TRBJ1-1	CASSPQDRGLTEAFF	TGTGCCAGCAGTCCACAGGACAGGGGGCTAACTGAAGCTTTCTTT
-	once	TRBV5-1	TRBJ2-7	CASSFFQQGYEQYF	TGCGCCAGCAGCTTTTTTCAACAGGGATACGAGCAGTACTTC
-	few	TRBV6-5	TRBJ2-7	CASSRRESADEQYF	TGTGCCAGCAGCCGTCGGGAGAGCGCGGACGAGCAGTACTTC
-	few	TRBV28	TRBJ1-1	CAIQGMGTEAFF	TGTGCCATCCAGGGGATGGGCACTGAAGCTTTCTTT